The sample holds many counts of the clone carrying this T cell receptor beta chain. These data originate in a study of regulatory T cells in long-lasting Graves disease. Trimming pared 3 bases from V and 4 bases from J, leaving 15 bases between. The germline V gene encodes CDR1 SGHTA and CDR2 FQGNSA. There are 15 residues in the CDR3. This sample's time point: newly diagnosed GD, antithyroid drugs for less than 3 months. The TCR library was made from RNA that had been extracted from PBMCs in TRIzol. According to the study, TCR beta libraries were built with iRepertoire HTBI primers and CDR3-region Arm-PCR. Each CDR3 protein is one row after TCRdb ran MiXCR on the multiplex PCR reads. The data hold approximately 360,000 distinct CDR3 sequences, with 12% observed a single time. The sample was also reused in another study, on T cells in Graves' hyperthyroidism and ophthalmopathy. That source reports: Stable hyperthyroidism: no ophthalmopathy progression over 18 months of follow-up.

The chain joins TRBV7-2 to TRBJ1-1; TRBD1 is a possible D gene (5 bases). The input for sequencing was peripheral blood mononuclear cells (PBMCs), taken at new diagnosis, from a patient treated with antithyroid drugs. The source is a woman aged 18-29 years with Graves disease. CDR3 region: CASSFEGRGTTEAFF. The CDR3 DNA sequence: TGTGCCAGCAGCTTTGAGGGGAGGGGAACCACTGAAGCTTTCTTT. The full variable domain, rest sourced from reference TRBV7-2 and TRBJ1-1, is GAGVSQSPSNKVTEKGKDVELRCDPISGHTALYWYRQSLGQGLEFLIYFQGNSAPDKSGLPSDRFSAERTGGSVSTLTIQRTQQEDSAVYLCASSFEGRGTTEAFFGQGTRLTVV.